The 8 T cell receptor beta chains reported below all come from one sample, sequenced in a study of cytomegalovirus exposure and HLA in healthy donors. The PCR contained 60 Vbeta and 13 Jbeta primers. Clones were read by immunoSEQ multiplex PCR, and TCRdb kept only the in-frame ones, dropping some. The repertoire holds about 120,000 clones, with under 20% as singletons. Sequencing was carried out using PBMCs. The receptors were gathered from a female donor in good health and CMV-seropositive.

The V and J genes are TRBV6-5 and TRBJ1-5; D is possibly TRBD1 (6 bases). Trimming stripped 6 bases from V and 5 bases from J, with 14 bases between. CDR1 is MNHEY, CDR2 SVGAGI, per germline. The CDR3 length is 14 residues. This CDR3 reads CASSRQRTDQPQHF. In DNA form, the CDR3 reads TGTGCCAGCAGCCGTCAACGGACAGATCAGCCCCAGCATTTT.

The chain has TRBV4-2 and TRBJ2-7, with 13 bases matching TRBD2. J was trimmed by 2 bases and V by 1 base; bases with no gene match: 5. This CDR3 comprises 17 residues. The germline CDR1 and CDR2 sequences are LGHNA and YNFKEQ. The CDR3 loop reads CASSQGPTSGGAYEQYF. The CDR3 DNA reads TGTGCCAGCAGCCAAGGCCCCACTAGCGGGGGGGCCTACGAGCAGTACTTC.

This clone was counted a few times. The rearrangement joins TRBV7-6 to TRBJ2-2, with a possible D match to TRBD2 (6 bases). The ends were cut back, 8 bases at V and 0 bases at J, with 7 bases in the middle. Germline lookup yields CDR1 SGHVS and CDR2 FNYEAQ. This CDR3 is 13 amino acids long. CDR3 DNA: TGTGCCAGCGGCGGGGCGAACACCGGGGAGCTGTTTTTT. Amino acids: CASGGANTGELFF.

This clone was detected only a few times. This chain joins TRBV18 and TRBJ1-1, with D perhaps TRBD1 (5 bases). From germline, CDR1 is KGHSH and CDR2 LQKENI. The V end was cut by 3 bases, the J end by 3 bases, with 17 bases between. The CDR3 loop spans 16 amino acids. The CDR3 sequence is CASSPLSQGGDTEAFF. DNA for the CDR3: TGTGCCAGCTCACCCCTGAGTCAGGGCGGCGACACTGAAGCTTTCTTT.

A word on this clone: The junction and the germline gene differ at one end; a read error may be behind it. This specimen includes other DNA sequences encoding the same CDR3. The CDR3 protein is CASSMDSASAYGYTF. CDR3 in DNA: TGTGCCAGCAGCATGGACAGTGCCTCCGCATATGGCTACACCTTT. This sequence joins TRBV9 and TRBJ1-2; possible D gene TRBD1, 6 bases. This CDR3 has 15 amino acids. CDR1 SGDLS and CDR2 YYNGEE come from the germline V gene.

The V gene is TRBV11-2, the J gene TRBJ2-7; 7 bases map to TRBD1. This CDR3 is built from 14 residues. The ends lost 5 bases at V and 2 bases at J; junction bases unmatched: 6. The germline gives CDR1 SGHAT, CDR2 FQNNGV. The CDR3 DNA is TGTGCCAGCAGCCCAACAGGGGCCCCCTACGAGCAGTACTTC. As protein: CASSPTGAPYEQYF.

The chain employs TRBV15 and TRBJ2-7, with D tentatively TRBD1 (5 bases). The length of the CDR3 is 14 residues. Germline CDR1 reads LNHNV; CDR2 reads YYDKDF (reference sequence). The V and J ends lost 0 bases and 4 bases respectively, with 10 bases between them. CDR3 protein: CATSRDRVGYEQYF. The DNA for the CDR3 is TGTGCCACCAGCAGAGACAGGGTAGGATACGAGCAGTACTTC. The full variable domain, its missing parts supplied by reference TRBV15 and TRBJ2-7, is DAMVIQNPRYQVTQFGKPVTLSCSQTLNHNVMYWYQQKSSQAPKLLFHYYDKDFNNEADTPDNFQSRRPNTSFCFLDIRSPGLGDTAMYLCATSRDRVGYEQYFGPGTRLTVT.

V usage is TRBV11-2 and J usage is TRBJ1-1, with a tentative D call TRBD1 (5 bases). This CDR3 region has 15 residues. Germline CDR1 reads SGHAT; CDR2 reads FQNNGV. V dropped 5 bases and J dropped 3 bases, with 16 bases sitting between them. CDR3 amino acids: CASSPSIRGDTEAFF. The CDR3 DNA is TGTGCCAGCAGCCCCTCAATCCGGGGGGACACTGAAGCTTTCTTT.